A selection of T cell receptor beta chains follows, all from one sample in a study of cytomegalovirus exposure and HLA in healthy donors. The protocol was immunoSEQ multiplex PCR, while the TCRdb copy is restricted to in-frame clones and leaves out a portion. Altogether about 220,000 clones are present, 60% to 80% being singletons, with the ten largest covering 1.5% to 2%. Sequenced input: PBMCs. The receptors stem from a male donor in good health and CMV-seronegative. CDR3s include the opening cysteine and the closing phenylalanine or tryptophan. Fields, in order: clone size, CDR3 length, D gene, J gene, V gene, CDR3 protein, CDR3 DNA. A D gene is named only where the DNA matches it firmly. A clone size is listed for some rows: how often the clone was seen (once, few, many), or a class if it is expanded.

few 15 TRBD1 TRBJ1-2 TRBV7-2 CASSPRQGENYGYTF TGTGCCAGCAGCCCGAGACAGGGTGAAAACTATGGCTACACCTTC
NA 12 NA TRBJ2-1 TRBV28 CASSFTANEQFF TGTGCCAGCAGTTTCACAGCCAATGAGCAGTTCTTC
NA 14 NA TRBJ2-7 TRBV7-2 CASSVRDGLYEQYF TGTGCCAGCAGCGTCCGGGACGGACTATACGAGCAGTACTTC
once 16 NA TRBJ2-7 TRBV5-1 CASSPEGRTASYEQYF TGCGCCAGCAGCCCGGAGGGTAGAACAGCCTCCTACGAGCAGTACTTC
NA 13 NA TRBJ2-7 TRBV7-8 CASSLRGLNEQYF TGTGCCAGCAGCTTACGGGGTCTCAACGAGCAGTACTTC
NA 18 TRBD2 TRBJ2-7 TRBV28 CASSLFPGLAGARGEQYF TGTGCCAGCAGTTTATTCCCCGGACTAGCGGGGGCCAGGGGAGAGCAGTACTTC
NA 14 TRBD1 TRBJ2-4 TRBV5-1 CASSRDRGGNIQYF TGCGCCAGCAGCCGGGACAGGGGAGGGAACATTCAGTACTTC
NA 16 NA TRBJ2-3 TRBV5-1 CASSTPEQRGTDTQYF TGCGCCAGCAGCACACCGGAGCAGAGGGGCACAGATACGCAGTATTTT
NA 14 NA TRBJ2-1 TRBV11-3 CASSFGGQPPEQFF TGTGCCAGCAGCTTCGGAGGACAGCCCCCGGAGCAGTTCTTC
NA 15 NA TRBJ2-2 TRBV5-1 CASNLDRFNTGELFF TGCGCCAGCAACCTGGACAGATTTAACACCGGGGAGCTGTTTTTT
NA 16 NA TRBJ1-6 TRBV30 CAWSPPELGFWSPLHF TGTGCCTGGAGTCCCCCGGAGCTTGGCTTTTGGTCACCCCTCCACTTT
NA 13 NA TRBJ2-7 TRBV5-5 CASSPSAAYEQYF TGTGCCAGCAGTCCGAGCGCGGCATACGAGCAGTACTTC
NA 12 TRBD1 TRBJ1-5 TRBV30 CAWGDRNQPQHF TGTGCCTGGGGGGACAGGAACCAGCCCCAGCATTTT
NA 14 TRBD1 TRBJ1-1 TRBV6-5 CASGTGAQNTEAFF TGTGCCAGCGGGACAGGGGCTCAGAACACTGAAGCTTTCTTT
NA 16 TRBD2 TRBJ2-2 TRBV9 CASSKGTSGVTGELFF TGTGCCAGCAGCAAAGGGACTAGCGGGGTTACCGGGGAGCTGTTTTTT
NA 11 NA TRBJ1-2 TRBV16 CASSHSVGYTF TGTGCCAGCAGCCACAGTGTTGGCTACACCTTC
NA 15 NA TRBJ2-1 TRBV5-1 CASSLDGNRYNEQFF TGCGCCAGCAGCTTGGACGGCAACAGGTACAATGAGCAGTTCTTC
NA 13 TRBD1 TRBJ1-2 TRBV5-6 CASSYRGRGGYTF TGTGCCAGCAGCTACAGGGGGCGGGGTGGCTACACCTTC
few 13 NA TRBJ2-1 TRBV6-6 CASSRDSYNEQFF TGTGCCAGCAGTCGCGACAGCTACAATGAGCAGTTCTTC
NA 19 TRBD2 TRBJ2-3 TRBV7-9 CASSPAGGGSGSWPDTQYF TGTGCCAGCAGCCCCGCGGGGGGCGGGAGCGGGAGTTGGCCGGATACGCAGTATTTT
NA 16 TRBD2 TRBJ2-3 TRBV18 CASSPVLAGITDTQYF TGTGCCAGCTCACCAGTATTAGCGGGGATCACAGATACGCAGTATTTT
NA 12 NA TRBJ2-7 TRBV5-6 CASSLGVYEQYF TGTGCCAGCAGCCTCGGGGTTTACGAGCAGTACTTC
NA 14 TRBD1 TRBJ1-4 TRBV5-1 CASSRTGGNEKLFF TGCGCCAGCAGCCGGACAGGAGGTAATGAAAAACTGTTTTTT
NA 17 TRBD1 TRBJ1-2 TRBV5-6 CASSRKGTVVINYGYTF TGTGCCAGCAGCCGAAAAGGGACAGTAGTAATTAACTATGGCTACACCTTC
NA 14 NA TRBJ2-7 TRBV6-4 CASSGRGLSYEQYF TGTGCCAGCAGTGGGCGGGGCCTCTCCTACGAGCAGTACTTC
NA 14 NA TRBJ2-1 TRBV28 CASSLPGVSNEQFF TGTGCCAGCAGCCTGCCAGGGGTAAGCAATGAGCAGTTCTTC
few 13 TRBD2 TRBJ2-7 TRBV6-6 CASSPGGLGEQYF TGTGCCAGCAGTCCCGGGGGGTTAGGCGAGCAGTACTTC
few 15 NA TRBJ2-5 TRBV6-1 CASSSTRQVQETQYF TGTGCCAGCAGTTCGACCCGACAGGTTCAAGAGACCCAGTACTTC
NA 16 NA TRBJ2-7 TRBV5-4 CASSLGLARETYEQYF TGTGCCAGCAGCTTGGGCCTGGCTAGGGAGACCTACGAGCAGTACTTC